The next 32 T cell receptor beta chains were all read from a single sample in a study of identical twins. TCRdb processed the 5' RACE reads anew with MiXCR; each CDR3 protein has one entry. The table has over 500,000 distinct CDR3 sequences, about 20% seen once. The data were also submitted as part of a second study, on T cells expressing NK-cell markers.

Specimen: CD4+ T cells sorted from blood. Receptor source: a woman between 18 and 30 years old in good health.

The chain recombines TRBV12-3 or TRBV12-4 with TRBJ1-2; no reliable D call. The CDR3 is 14 amino acids. Trimming removed 7 bases at V and 1 base at J, with 13 bases between. This CDR3 is CASIASGGNYGYTF. The CDR3 nucleotides are TGTGCCAGCATAGCCAGCGGCGGTAACTATGGCTACACCTTC.

The genes are TRBV7-8 and TRBJ1-2, with D possibly being TRBD1 (5 bases). V was cut by 1 base and J by 4 bases, with 16 bases left in between. The CDR3 is made up of 16 amino acids. Germline CDR1 reads SGHVS; CDR2 reads FQNEAQ. The CDR3 DNA follows: TGTGCCAGCAGCTTAGTTGTCCAGGGTAGGGGCTATGGCTACACCTTC. This translates into CASSLVVQGRGYGYTF.

This clonotype has a count of ten or more. The rearrangement joins TRBV20-1 to TRBJ2-7, with 7 bases fitting TRBD2. Germline V gene lookup returns CDR1 DFQATT and CDR2 SNEGSKA (reference sequence). With V trimmed by 5 bases and J by 0 bases, 16 bases remained unmatched. This CDR3 comprises 17 residues. The CDR3 bases are TGCAGTGCTGCACTTCTGGGGGGAGGGTTAAGCTCCTACGAGCAGTACTTC. Translating gives CSAALLGGGLSSYEQYF.

V and J are TRBV3-1 and TRBJ2-1; 11 nucleotides match TRBD2. The CDR3 is 18 amino acids. The ends lost 0 bases at V and 3 bases at J; junction bases unmatched: 7. The V gene's germline CDR1 is LGHDT and CDR2 YNNKEL (reference sequence). The CDR3 protein is CASSQERPGTSGYNEQFF. The CDR3 nucleotides read TGTGCCAGCAGCCAAGAGAGGCCCGGGACTAGCGGCTACAATGAGCAGTTCTTC.

The V and J genes are TRBV3-1 and TRBJ2-1, with D perhaps matching TRBD1 (5 bases). The CDR3 sequence is 14 residues long. The V gene lost 2 bases and the J gene lost 9 bases, with 14 bases spanning the gap. Germline V gene lookup returns CDR1 LGHDT and CDR2 YNNKEL (reference sequence). Here the CDR3 DNA reads TGTGCCAGCAGCCAAAGGGGCGTGAGCAGTGAGCAGTTCTTC. Protein product: CASSQRGVSSEQFF.

The chain links TRBV7-9 to TRBJ1-1; D remains ambiguous. The V end was cut by 2 bases, the J end by 7 bases, with 8 bases between. The CDR3 is 12 residues long. Looked up from germline, CDR1 is SEHNR and CDR2 is FQNEAQ (reference sequence). The CDR3 protein is CASSLNRIEAFF. CDR3 in DNA: TGTGCCAGCAGCTTAAATAGGATTGAAGCTTTCTTT. Variable domain in full (rest from reference TRBV7-9 and TRBJ1-1): DTGVSQNPRHKITKRGQNVTFRCDPISEHNRLYWYRQTLGQGPEFLTYFQNEAQLEKSRLLSDRFSAERPKGSFSTLEIQRTEQGDSAMYLCASSLNRIEAFFGQGTRLTVV.

This clonotype was seen a handful of times. The V gene is TRBV7-9, the J gene TRBJ1-2, with D unclear. This CDR3 region has 13 residues. V was shortened by 5 bases and J by 2 bases, with 9 bases between the two germline ends. The germline CDR1 and CDR2 sequences are SEHNR and FQNEAQ (reference sequence). CDR3 DNA sequence: TGTGCCAGCAGCCCCACGTCCAACTATGGCTACACCTTC. Its protein is CASSPTSNYGYTF.

The chain has TRBV10-3 and TRBJ1-4; no definite D call. The CDR3 is 13 residues long. Trimming shortened V by 3 bases and J by 5 bases, and 7 bases separated the two germline ends. Germline loops: CDR1 ENHRY, CDR2 SYGVKD. The CDR3 is CAISELTNEKLFF. The CDR3 bases are TGTGCCATCAGTGAATTGACAAATGAAAAACTGTTTTTT.

The sample holds a few counts of this clonotype. The V gene is TRBV4-3, the J gene TRBJ2-6; D gene ambiguous. Germline V gene data show CDR1 as LGHNA and CDR2 as YSLEER. The CDR3 is 19 amino acids. Trimming took 0 bases from V and 4 from J, leaving 19 bases between them. CDR3 in amino acids: CASSQDYGRRKAGANVLTF. CDR3 nucleotide sequence: TGCGCCAGCAGCCAAGACTATGGACGAAGGAAGGCAGGGGCCAACGTCCTGACTTTC.

This clonotype has just a few counts. The V and J genes are TRBV20-1 and TRBJ2-1; D not resolved. Germline loops: CDR1 DFQATT, CDR2 SNEGSKA (reference sequence). Trimming took 0 bases from V and 8 from J, leaving 11 bases between them. The CDR3 contains 13 residues. The CDR3 is CSARDPRWDEQFF. In DNA form, the CDR3 reads TGCAGTGCTAGAGACCCTCGGTGGGATGAGCAGTTCTTC.

This sequence joins TRBV7-2 and TRBJ2-3, with D perhaps TRBD2 (7 bases). CDR1 is SGHTA, CDR2 FQGNSA, per germline. CDR3 size: 16 residues. Trimming took 4 bases from V and 0 from J, leaving 14 bases between them. The CDR3 loop is CASSWGGRDSTDTQYF. In DNA form, the CDR3 reads TGTGCCAGCAGCTGGGGGGGGCGGGATAGCACAGATACGCAGTATTTT.

This clonotype was detected a few times. The CDR3 DNA reads as TGTGCCAGCAGACCCAGGGGGTTTAGCACAGATACGCAGTATTTT. This gives the protein CASRPRGFSTDTQYF. This chain connects TRBV12-3 or TRBV12-4 to TRBJ2-3; 7 positions match TRBD1. V was clipped by 6 bases and J by 0 bases; unmatched bases: 6. The length of the CDR3 is 15 residues.

This clonotype was detected a few times. The genes are TRBV6-1 and TRBJ2-2; D not resolved. Between the trimmed V and J ends, which lost 9 bases and 0 bases, there was a span of 11 bases. Germline loops: CDR1 MNHNS, CDR2 SASEGT. CDR3 size: 14 residues. CDR3 region: CASKTLANTGELFF. The CDR3, as DNA: TGTGCCAGTAAAACACTTGCGAACACCGGGGAGCTGTTTTTT.

There are a few counts of this clonotype. The J gene is TRBJ2-3, the V gene TRBV25-1, with D maybe TRBD1 (7 bases). Germline lookup yields CDR1 MGHDK and CDR2 SYGVNS. The CDR3 sequence is 16 residues long. V lost 2 bases to trimming and J lost 0 bases, with 12 bases between them. In nucleotides, the CDR3 is TGTGCCAGCAGTGAAGCAGGGGGAGGAAGCACAGATACGCAGTATTTT. This translates into CASSEAGGGSTDTQYF.

In its sample, this clonotype was seen a few times. V gene TRBV29-1 combines with J gene TRBJ2-7; 7 positions match TRBD2. The ends lost 7 bases at V and 0 bases at J; junction bases unmatched: 9. CDR1 and CDR2 from the germline V gene are SQVTM and ANQGSEA. The CDR3 loop spans 14 amino acids. The CDR3 bases are TGCAGCGACTCAGTCGGGAGGCCCTCCTACGAGCAGTACTTC. Its translation is CSDSVGRPSYEQYF.

This clonotype was seen just once. The rearrangement uses TRBV3-1 and TRBJ2-3; a possible D gene is TRBD1 (5 bases). Per germline, CDR1 LGHDT and CDR2 YNNKEL (reference sequence). With 4 bases removed from V and 2 bases from J, the gap between germline ends came to 10 bases. CDR3 length: 14 amino acids. CDR3 amino acids: CASSPQVTTDTQYF. The DNA for the CDR3 is TGTGCCAGCAGCCCACAGGTTACCACAGATACGCAGTATTTT.

This clonotype was seen only a few times. The genes are TRBV10-3 and TRBJ1-1; D not certain. The CDR3 extends over 11 amino acids. Germline lookup yields CDR1 ENHRY and CDR2 SYGVKD. Trimming stripped 10 bases from V and 5 bases from J, with 11 bases between. The CDR3 sequence: CATSETTEAFF. The CDR3, as DNA: TGTGCCACCTCAGAGACGACTGAAGCTTTCTTT.

The J gene is TRBJ2-5, the V gene TRBV18; TRBD2 aligns across 7 bases. CDR1 and CDR2 (germline): KGHSH, LQKENI. The CDR3 has 16 amino acids. V shed 3 bases, J shed 3 bases, and the junction held 10 bases outside the gene matches. CDR3 DNA: TGTGCCAGCTCACCCCCCCTAGCGGAGACTAAAGAGACCCAGTACTTC. Protein product: CASSPPLAETKETQYF.

This clonotype came up many times. This chain uses TRBV5-1 with TRBJ2-7; weak D call: TRBD1 (6 bases). The germline V and J ends were trimmed by 3 bases and 6 bases, with 10 bases remaining between them. The germline V gene has CDR1 SGHRS and CDR2 YFSETQ. The CDR3 runs to 12 residues. CDR3 in amino acids: CASSSQGGEQYF. CDR3 sequence (DNA): TGCGCCAGCAGCTCACAGGGTGGCGAGCAGTACTTC. The variable domain in full, completed from reference TRBV5-1 and TRBJ2-7, reads KAGVTQTPRYLIKTRGQQVTLSCSPISGHRSVSWYQQTPGQGLQFLFEYFSETQRNKGNFPGRFSGRQFSNSRSEMNVSTLELGDSALYLCASSSQGGEQYFGPGTRLTVT.

This clonotype was counted ten times or more. The CDR3 loop reads CASSSLDEPGAKNEQFF. The CDR3 nucleotides read TGTGCCAGCAGCTCCTTGGACGAGCCGGGAGCCAAAAATGAGCAGTTCTTC. The rearrangement uses TRBV4-2 and TRBJ2-1; tentative D call: TRBD2 (6 bases). CDR3 length: 17 residues. Germline V gives CDR1 LGHNA, CDR2 YNFKEQ. Trimming pared 5 bases from V and 7 bases from J, leaving 24 bases between.

This chain connects TRBV20-1 to TRBJ2-1; D may be TRBD1 (5 bases). V was shortened by 6 bases and J by 6 bases, with 12 bases between the two germline ends. Germline V CDR1 and CDR2: DFQATT, SNEGSKA (reference sequence). The CDR3 has 12 residues. CDR3 residues: CSASRDSNEQFF. In DNA form, the CDR3 reads TGCAGTGCGTCGCGAGACAGCAATGAGCAGTTCTTC.

As regards this clonotype: A much larger clone sits a single nucleotide away, making a read error possible. V gene TRBV7-8 combines with J gene TRBJ1-1, with D hard to call. CDR1 is SGHVS, CDR2 FQNEAQ, per germline. CDR3 length: 12 residues. V lost 6 bases and J lost 1, with 6 bases in between. CDR3 in amino acids: CASRYQNTEAFF. DNA of the CDR3: TGTGCCAGCAGGTACCAGAACACTGAAGCTTTCTTT.

The genes are TRBV2 and TRBJ2-1, with 14 bases matching TRBD2. After removal of 6 bases from V and 4 bases from J, the junction contained 5 bases not matched to a gene. The V gene's germline CDR1 is SNHLY and CDR2 FYNNEI. This CDR3 has 16 residues. CDR3 loop: CASRGRLAGGYNEQFF. CDR3 nucleotides: TGTGCCAGCAGGGGGAGACTAGCGGGGGGGTACAATGAGCAGTTCTTC.

The chain recombines TRBV12-3 or TRBV12-4 with TRBJ1-2; no definite D call. The CDR3 is 12 residues long. V was clipped by 5 bases and J by 7 bases, with 11 bases between them. Here the CDR3 DNA reads TGTGCCAGCAGTCCTACAAGTTCTGGCTACACCTTC. Protein product: CASSPTSSGYTF.

This clonotype showed up just a few times. V is TRBV5-1 and J is TRBJ2-3, with D tentatively TRBD2 (5 bases). Germline V CDR1 and CDR2: SGHRS, YFSETQ. CDR3 size: 15 residues. Trimming took 0 bases from V and 2 from J, leaving 10 bases between them. This CDR3 reads CASSLDRGDTDTQYF. The CDR3 DNA is TGCGCCAGCAGCTTGGATCGGGGAGACACAGATACGCAGTATTTT.

This clonotype has a handful of counts. This rearrangement joins TRBV15 to TRBJ2-3; a possible D gene is TRBD1 (5 bases). CDR1 and CDR2 from the germline V gene are LNHNV and YYDKDF (reference sequence). Trimming cost V 2 bases and J 7 bases, with 31 bases left between them. The CDR3 length is 20 residues. The CDR3 coding sequence is TGTGCCACCAGCAGATCCCTCTTAGACAGTGTCTCACGAAACGATAATACGCAGTATTTT. The encoded protein is CATSRSLLDSVSRNDNTQYF.

This clonotype occurred many times. This chain links TRBV20-1 with TRBJ2-1; D possibly corresponds to TRBD2 (5 bases). From germline, CDR1 is DFQATT and CDR2 SNEGSKA (reference sequence). This CDR3 spans 15 amino acids. V shed 1 base and J shed 9 bases, with 19 bases lying between them. CDR3 coding DNA: TGCAGTGCTAGAGGGCCCACCTTGGGCACTAGTGAGCAGTTCTTC. It codes for CSARGPTLGTSEQFF.

This clonotype was recorded a few times. The V call is TRBV4-1, the J call TRBJ2-1; D is undetermined. Between the trimmed V and J ends, which lost 0 bases and 9 bases, there was a span of 12 bases. CDR1 MGHRA and CDR2 YSYEKL come from the germline V gene. The CDR3 contains 14 residues. The CDR3, as DNA: TGCGCCAGCAGCCAAGACGAACTGTGGGTTGAGCAGTTCTTC. Its translation is CASSQDELWVEQFF.

This clonotype turned up a few times. The rearrangement links TRBV29-1 to TRBJ1-3; TRBD1 might be the D (5 bases). Trimming stripped 5 bases from V and 9 bases from J, with 17 bases between. Germline CDR1 and CDR2: SQVTM and ANQGSEA. The CDR3 consists of 13 residues. The CDR3 here is CSVSGSREGTIYF. DNA of the CDR3: TGCAGCGTTTCAGGCAGCAGGGAAGGCACCATATATTTT.

The chain employs TRBV20-1 and TRBJ1-2; 8 nucleotides agree with TRBD1. Germline-derived CDR1 and CDR2 are DFQATT and SNEGSKA (reference sequence). CDR3 size: 14 residues. Germline trimming cut 0 bases from V and 8 bases from J; bases unmatched to any gene: 8. This CDR3 is CSARDSQGAGGYTF. CDR3 DNA: TGCAGTGCTAGAGATAGCCAGGGGGCAGGAGGCTACACCTTC.

Here the CDR3 reads CASSSMAGMNTEAFF. DNA for the CDR3: TGTGCCAGCAGCTCGATGGCGGGGATGAACACTGAAGCTTTCTTT. The V and J genes are TRBV11-3 and TRBJ1-1; D not resolved. The CDR3 consists of 15 residues. The germline V gene has CDR1 SGHNT and CDR2 YENEEA. The V end lost 4 bases, the J end lost 0 bases, and 12 bases lay between the germline ends.

This clonotype was detected a few times. CDR3 DNA sequence: TGTGCCAGCAGCTCGCTCGGGACTAGCGGACCTACAGATACGCAGTATTTT. Translation: CASSSLGTSGPTDTQYF. The chain joins TRBV5-5 to TRBJ2-3, with 11 positions matching TRBD2. J lost 3 bases, V lost 3 bases, and 9 bases had no gene match. Germline-derived CDR1 and CDR2 are SGHKS and YYEKEE (reference sequence). This CDR3 contains 17 residues.